A single TCR beta chain is shown here with its context. These data originate in a study of blood T cell repertoires in COVID-19. Study details: PBMCs, B-cell-depleted T cells, or T cells were the source of the cDNA or gDNA that made up the material.

Assay used: immunoSEQ multiplex PCR; TCRdb lists only in-frame clones, some missing. The sample has some 270,000 clones, roughly 88% seen once. V trimming: 0 bases; J trimming: 4 bases; junction bases outside the gene matches: 5. The V gene's germline CDR1 is SGHNT and CDR2 YYREEE (reference sequence). The CDR3 is made up of 15 amino acids. The specimen sequenced was peripheral blood. The source of this sequence is a woman in her sixties or seventies with acute or convalescent COVID-19. J is TRBJ1-1 and V is TRBV5-4; TRBD1 matches at 8 bases. The CDR3 sequence: CASSLATGGVTEAFF. The CDR3 DNA follows: TGTGCCAGCAGCTTGGCCACAGGGGGAGTCACTGAAGCTTTCTTT.